This T cell receptor beta chain emerged from a study of T cells after yellow fever vaccination. Study summary: Any fraction with a low cell number was prepared using SMART-Seq v4 Ultra Low Input. General study points: Contaminants from the bulk population, in the form of abundant clonotypes, could be found in FACS-sorted repertoires. Primary-vaccination clones mostly resurfaced post-booster (nearly 97% CD4, roughly 90% CD8).

This clonotype was seen only a few times. The target antigen is unknown. Synthesis of TCR cDNA relied on 5'RACE template switching, which attached a universal primer site and UMIs. TCRdb re-called the 5' RACE reads through MiXCR, storing one row per CDR3 protein. The sample shows 300,000 to 350,000 distinct CDR3 sequences, approximately 4% of them seen only once. This receptor was obtained from a man aged 18-30 years who received the YFV17D yellow fever vaccine. Sequencing used PBMCs, obtained 15 days after the yellow fever booster vaccination.

For the CDR3, the DNA is TGTGCCAGCAGTTTGTCCGGTGGCTACACCTTC. This codes for CASSLSGGYTF. The chain carries TRBV12-3 or TRBV12-4 and TRBJ1-2, with D unresolved. The CDR3 is 11 residues long. V lost 3 bases to trimming and J lost 7 bases, with 6 bases between them.